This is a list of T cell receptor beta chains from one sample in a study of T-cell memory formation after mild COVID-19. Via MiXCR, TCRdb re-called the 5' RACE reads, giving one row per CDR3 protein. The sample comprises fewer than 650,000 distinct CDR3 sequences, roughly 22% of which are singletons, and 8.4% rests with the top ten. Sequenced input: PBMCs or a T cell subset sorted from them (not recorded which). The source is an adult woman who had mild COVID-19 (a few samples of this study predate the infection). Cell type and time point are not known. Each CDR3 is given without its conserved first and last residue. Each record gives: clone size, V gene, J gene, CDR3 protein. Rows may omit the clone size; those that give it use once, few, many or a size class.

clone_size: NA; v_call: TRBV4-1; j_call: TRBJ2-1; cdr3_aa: ASSQVPSGVHEQF
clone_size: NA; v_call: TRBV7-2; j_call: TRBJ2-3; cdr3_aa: ASSHGGSSTDTQY
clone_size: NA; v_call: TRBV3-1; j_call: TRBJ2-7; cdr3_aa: ASSQDGGTYEQY
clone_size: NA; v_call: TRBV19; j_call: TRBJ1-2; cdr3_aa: ASGGVGEVDGYT
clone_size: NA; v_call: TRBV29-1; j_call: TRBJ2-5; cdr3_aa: SGFKETQY
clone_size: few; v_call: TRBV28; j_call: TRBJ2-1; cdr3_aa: ASSLSRGSNEQF
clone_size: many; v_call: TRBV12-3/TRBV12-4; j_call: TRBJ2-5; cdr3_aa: ASSFQGVKVQY
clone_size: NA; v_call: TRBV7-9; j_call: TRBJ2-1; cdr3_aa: ASSPSSGNYNEQF
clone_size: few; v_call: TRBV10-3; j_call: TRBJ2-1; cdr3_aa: AINTDRGLSNEQF
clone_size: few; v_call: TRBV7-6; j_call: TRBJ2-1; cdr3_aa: ASSLAARGAPNEQF
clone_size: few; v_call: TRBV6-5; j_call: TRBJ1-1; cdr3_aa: ASSYSPGARTEAF
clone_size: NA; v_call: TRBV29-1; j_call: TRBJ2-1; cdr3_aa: SVPVGNEQF
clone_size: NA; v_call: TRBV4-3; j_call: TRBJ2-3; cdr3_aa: ASSHSGSEDTQY
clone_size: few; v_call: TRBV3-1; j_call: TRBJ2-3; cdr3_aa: ASRRSGGTDTQY
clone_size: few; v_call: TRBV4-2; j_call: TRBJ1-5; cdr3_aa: ASSQVTGDVSQPQH
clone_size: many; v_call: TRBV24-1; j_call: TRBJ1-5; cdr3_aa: ATSGAGEQPQH
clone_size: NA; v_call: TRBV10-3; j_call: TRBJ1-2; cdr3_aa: AISDSAGSALRGYT
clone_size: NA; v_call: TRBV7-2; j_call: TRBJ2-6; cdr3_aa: ASSWRANVLT
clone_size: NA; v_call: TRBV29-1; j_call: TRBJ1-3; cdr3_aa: SVGGDRGSGNTIY
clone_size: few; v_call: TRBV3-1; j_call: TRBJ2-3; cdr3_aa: ASSPPGDTQY
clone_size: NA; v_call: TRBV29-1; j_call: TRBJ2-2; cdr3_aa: SVGGTSPNTGELF
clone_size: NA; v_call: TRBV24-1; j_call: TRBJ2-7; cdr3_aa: ATSDEGEQY
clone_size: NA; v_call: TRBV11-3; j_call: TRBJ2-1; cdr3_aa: ASSLRQGGDDEQF
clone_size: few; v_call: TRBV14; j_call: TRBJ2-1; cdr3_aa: ASSPPGLPYNEQF
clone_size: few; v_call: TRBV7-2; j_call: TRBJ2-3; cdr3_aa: ASSLSGHYTDTQY
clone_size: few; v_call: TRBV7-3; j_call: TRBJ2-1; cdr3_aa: ASSILGGGFDEQF
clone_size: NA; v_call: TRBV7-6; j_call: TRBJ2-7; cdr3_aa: ASSWDDGPYEQY
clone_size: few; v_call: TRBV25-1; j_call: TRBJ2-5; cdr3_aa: ASSEWDREETQY
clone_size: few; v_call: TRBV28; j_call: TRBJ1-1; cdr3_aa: AGKDLQSKNTEAF
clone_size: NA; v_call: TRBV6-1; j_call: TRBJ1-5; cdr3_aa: ASNQQVGGNQPQH
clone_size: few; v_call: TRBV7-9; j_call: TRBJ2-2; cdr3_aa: ASSFIVLPTPGELF
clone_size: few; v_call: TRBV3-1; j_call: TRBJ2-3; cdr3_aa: ASSQGDSTDTQY
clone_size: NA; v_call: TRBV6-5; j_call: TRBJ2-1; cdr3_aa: ASSYSGGASGEQF
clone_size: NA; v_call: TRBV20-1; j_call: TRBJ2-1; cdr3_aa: SARAASGGNEQF
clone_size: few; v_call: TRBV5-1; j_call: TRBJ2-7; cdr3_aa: ASSLKRFEQY
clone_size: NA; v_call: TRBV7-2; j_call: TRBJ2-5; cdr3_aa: ASSLAPAGAGTQY
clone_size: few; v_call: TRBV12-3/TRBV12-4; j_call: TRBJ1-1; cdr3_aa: ASAKETGGITEAF
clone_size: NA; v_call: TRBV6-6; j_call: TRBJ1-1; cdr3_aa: ASRDTGRLNTEAF
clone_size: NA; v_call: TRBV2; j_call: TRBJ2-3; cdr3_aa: ASSEGRQGASTDTQY
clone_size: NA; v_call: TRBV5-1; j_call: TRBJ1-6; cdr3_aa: ASSYLGRDSPLH
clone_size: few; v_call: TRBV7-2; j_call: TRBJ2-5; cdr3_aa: ASSSLAGLETQY
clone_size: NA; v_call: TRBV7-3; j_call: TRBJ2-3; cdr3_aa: ASSLNLAGGGTQY